The 9 T cell receptor beta chains in this list originate from one sample, sequenced in a study of control samples from healthy donors and cancer patients. Sequencing was performed with immunoSEQ multiplex PCR; in TCRdb, only in-frame clones are kept and a portion is missing. The sample has roughly 89,000 clones, around 92% seen once. Material: blood. All receptors come from a man aged 50-59 years in good health.

This chain uses TRBV7-2 with TRBJ2-1; TRBD2 agrees at 9 bases. With V trimmed by 7 bases and J by 3 bases, 7 bases remained unmatched. Germline loops: CDR1 SGHTA, CDR2 FQGNSA. CDR3 length equals 15 residues. The CDR3 loop is CASTLGGGGYNEQFF. The CDR3, as DNA: TGTGCCAGCACCCTCGGCGGGGGGGGCTACAATGAGCAGTTCTTC.

The chain uses TRBV19 and TRBJ2-7; 10 bases match TRBD2. Germline CDR1 reads LNHDA; CDR2 reads SQIVND (reference sequence). The CDR3 has 13 residues. After removal of 7 bases from V and 7 bases from J, the junction contained 7 bases not matched to a gene. The CDR3 reads CASKDQAGGEQYF. CDR3 coding DNA: TGTGCCAGTAAGGACCAAGCGGGGGGGGAGCAGTACTTC.

The gene calls are TRBV11-3 and TRBJ1-5; the match to TRBD1 covers 7 bases. Germline trimming cut 2 bases from V and 10 bases from J; bases unmatched to any gene: 8. CDR3 length: 14 residues. Germline CDR1 and CDR2: SGHNT and YENEEA. DNA for the CDR3: TGTGCCAGCAGCTTAAAAGGGACAGCTCAACCCCAGCATTTT. It translates to CASSLKGTAQPQHF. The full variable domain, in which reference TRBV11-3 and TRBJ1-5 provide the parts outside the CDR3, is EAGVVQSPRYKIIEKKQPVAFWCNPISGHNTLYWYLQNLGQGPELLIRYENEEAVDDSQLPKDRFSAERLKGVDSTLKIQPAELGDSAVYLCASSLKGTAQPQHFGDGTRLSIL.

This clone occurred a few times. The chain is built from TRBV7-8 and TRBJ2-7; 10 bases are a match to TRBD2. The CDR3 totals 14 residues. Germline loops: CDR1 SGHVS, CDR2 FQNEAQ. The V and J ends lost 4 bases and 9 bases, in that order; junction bases with no gene match: 9. CDR3 coding DNA: TGTGCCAGCAGCTCCGGGACTAGCGACTTACGGCAGTACTTC. Translated: CASSSGTSDLRQYF.

This clone was observed a single time. The chain links TRBV25-1 to TRBJ1-6, with TRBD1 as a possible D gene (5 bases). The CDR3 spans 13 residues. CDR1 and CDR2 from the germline V gene are MGHDK and SYGVNS. Trimming took 6 bases from V and 8 from J, leaving 11 bases between them. The CDR3 reads CASSRVGDSPLHF. DNA of the CDR3: TGTGCCAGCAGCCGAGTGGGGGATTCACCCCTCCACTTT.

The chain joins TRBV6-5 to TRBJ1-1, with a weak D call TRBD1 (5 bases). The CDR3 consists of 15 residues. Germline CDR1 and CDR2: MNHEY and SVGAGI. Trimming took 2 bases from V and 1 from J, leaving 11 bases between them. Here the CDR3 DNA reads TGTGCCAGCAGTTACGCGGGACTACCGAACACTGAAGCTTTCTTT. Protein: CASSYAGLPNTEAFF.

This sequence joins TRBV7-6 and TRBJ2-3; TRBD1 agrees at 8 bases. Trimming cost V 4 bases and J 1 base; bases outside gene matches: 7. The CDR3 sequence is 16 residues long. Germline lookup yields CDR1 SGHVS and CDR2 FNYEAQ. CDR3 DNA: TGTGCCAGCAGCTCGCCACAGGGGGGAGGCACAGATACGCAGTATTTT. Translation: CASSSPQGGGTDTQYF.

This sequence joins TRBV7-8 and TRBJ1-6, with D tentatively TRBD1 (5 bases). The CDR3 runs to 15 residues. Looked up from germline, CDR1 is SGHVS and CDR2 is FQNEAQ. V was cut by 1 base and J by 6 bases, with 10 bases left in between. The CDR3 DNA follows: TGTGCCAGCAGCTTAGATCGACAGTCTAATTCACCCCTCCACTTT. Translation gives CASSLDRQSNSPLHF.

The V gene is TRBV7-7, the J gene TRBJ1-1; D is unresolved. V lost 8 bases, J lost 3 bases, and 1 base lay in between. The CDR3 extends over 9 amino acids. From germline, CDR1 is SSHAT and CDR2 FNYEAQ (reference sequence). The CDR3 here is CASDTEAFF. In DNA, the CDR3 is TGTGCCAGCGACACTGAAGCTTTCTTT.